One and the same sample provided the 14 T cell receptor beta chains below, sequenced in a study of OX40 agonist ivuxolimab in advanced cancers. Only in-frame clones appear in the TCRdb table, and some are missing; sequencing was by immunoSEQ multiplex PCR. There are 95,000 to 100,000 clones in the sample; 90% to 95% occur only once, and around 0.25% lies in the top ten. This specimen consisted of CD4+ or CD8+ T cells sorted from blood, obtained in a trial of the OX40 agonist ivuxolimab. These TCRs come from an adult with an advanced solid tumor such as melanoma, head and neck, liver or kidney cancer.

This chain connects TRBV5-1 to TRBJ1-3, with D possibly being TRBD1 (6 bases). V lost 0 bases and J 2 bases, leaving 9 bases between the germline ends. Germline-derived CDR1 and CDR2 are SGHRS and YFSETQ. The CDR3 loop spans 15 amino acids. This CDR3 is CASSLEGGTGNTIYF. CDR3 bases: TGCGCCAGCAGCTTGGAGGGGGGAACTGGAAACACCATATATTTT. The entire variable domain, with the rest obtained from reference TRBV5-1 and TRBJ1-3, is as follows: KAGVTQTPRYLIKTRGQQVTLSCSPISGHRSVSWYQQTPGQGLQFLFEYFSETQRNKGNFPGRFSGRQFSNSRSEMNVSTLELGDSALYLCASSLEGGTGNTIYFGEGSWLTVV.

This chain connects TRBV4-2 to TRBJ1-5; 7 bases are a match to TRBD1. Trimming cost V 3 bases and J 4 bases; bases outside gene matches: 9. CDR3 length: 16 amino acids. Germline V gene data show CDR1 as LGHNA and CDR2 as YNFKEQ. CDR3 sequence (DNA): TGTGCCAGCAGCCACTGGACAGGAACTGAGAATCAGCCCCAGCATTTT. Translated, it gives CASSHWTGTENQPQHF.

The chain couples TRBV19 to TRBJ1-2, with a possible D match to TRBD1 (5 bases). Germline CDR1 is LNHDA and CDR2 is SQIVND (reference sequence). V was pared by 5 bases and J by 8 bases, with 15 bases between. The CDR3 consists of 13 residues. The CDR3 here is CASSEGRDRGYTF. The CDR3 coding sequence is TGTGCCAGTAGTGAGGGGAGGGACCGAGGCTACACCTTC.

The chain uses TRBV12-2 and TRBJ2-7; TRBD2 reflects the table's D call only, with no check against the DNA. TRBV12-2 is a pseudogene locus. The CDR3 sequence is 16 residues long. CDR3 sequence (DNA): TGTGCAAGTCGCACCCGGGAATGGACCGTATCCTACGAGCAGTACGTC. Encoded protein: CASRTREWTVSYEQYV.

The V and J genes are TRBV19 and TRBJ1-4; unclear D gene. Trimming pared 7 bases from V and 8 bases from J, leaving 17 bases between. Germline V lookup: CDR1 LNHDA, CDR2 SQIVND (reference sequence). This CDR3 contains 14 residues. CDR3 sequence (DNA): TGTGCCAGTAATCGGCGGAGTGGAAACGAAAAACTGTTTTTT. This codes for CASNRRSGNEKLFF.

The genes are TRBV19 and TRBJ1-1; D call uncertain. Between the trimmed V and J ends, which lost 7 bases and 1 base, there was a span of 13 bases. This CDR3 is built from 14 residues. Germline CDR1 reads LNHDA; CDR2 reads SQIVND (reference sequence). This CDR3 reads CASTPPAGNTEAFF. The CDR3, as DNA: TGTGCCAGTACCCCCCCAGCGGGGAACACTGAAGCTTTCTTT.

In DNA form, the CDR3 reads TGTGCCAGCAGCCAAGAACCCAGAGGGGTAGGAGGCTACACCTTC. Encoded protein: CASSQEPRGVGGYTF. The J gene is TRBJ1-2, the V gene TRBV4-2; possibly TRBD1 for D (5 bases). V lost 0 bases and J lost 8, with 16 bases in between. Germline lookup yields CDR1 LGHNA and CDR2 YNFKEQ. The CDR3 is 15 amino acids.

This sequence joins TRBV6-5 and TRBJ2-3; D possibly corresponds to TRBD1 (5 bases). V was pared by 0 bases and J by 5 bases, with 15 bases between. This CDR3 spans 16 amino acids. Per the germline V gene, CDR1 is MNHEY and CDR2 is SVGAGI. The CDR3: CASSYSVWGLRDTQYF. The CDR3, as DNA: TGTGCCAGCAGTTACTCGGTGTGGGGCTTGAGAGATACGCAGTATTTT.

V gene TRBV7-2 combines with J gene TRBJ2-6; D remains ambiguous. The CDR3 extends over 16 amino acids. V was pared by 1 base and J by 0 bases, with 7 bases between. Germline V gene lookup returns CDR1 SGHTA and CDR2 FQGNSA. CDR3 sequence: CASSLDGNSGANVLTF. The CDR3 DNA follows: TGTGCCAGCAGCTTAGACGGAAACTCTGGGGCCAACGTCCTGACTTTC.

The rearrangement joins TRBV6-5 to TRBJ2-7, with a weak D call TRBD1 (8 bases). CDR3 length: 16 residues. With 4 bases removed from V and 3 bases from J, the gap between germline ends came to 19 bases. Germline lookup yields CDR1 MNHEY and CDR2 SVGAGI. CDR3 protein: CASSSPTGGALYEQYF. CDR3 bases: TGTGCCAGCAGTTCCCCCACAGGGGGGGCCCTCTACGAGCAGTACTTC.

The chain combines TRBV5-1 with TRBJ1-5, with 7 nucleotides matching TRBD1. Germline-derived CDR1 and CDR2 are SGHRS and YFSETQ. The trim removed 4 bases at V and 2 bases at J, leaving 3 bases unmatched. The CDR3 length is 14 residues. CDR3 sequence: CASSIGQGNQPQHF. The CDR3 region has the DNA TGCGCCAGCAGCATCGGACAGGGCAATCAGCCCCAGCATTTT.

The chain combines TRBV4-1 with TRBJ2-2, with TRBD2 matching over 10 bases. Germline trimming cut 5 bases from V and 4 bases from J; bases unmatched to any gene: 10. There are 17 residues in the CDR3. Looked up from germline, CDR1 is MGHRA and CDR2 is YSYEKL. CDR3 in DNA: TGCGCCAGCAGCTTTGGGCGACCTAGCGGGAGCACCGGGGAGCTGTTTTTT. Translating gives CASSFGRPSGSTGELFF.

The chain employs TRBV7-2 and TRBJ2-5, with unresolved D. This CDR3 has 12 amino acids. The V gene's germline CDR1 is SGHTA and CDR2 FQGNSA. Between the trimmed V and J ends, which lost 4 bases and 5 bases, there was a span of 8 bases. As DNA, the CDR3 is TGTGCCAGCAGCTCAAGGCGGGAGACCCAGTACTTC. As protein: CASSSRRETQYF.

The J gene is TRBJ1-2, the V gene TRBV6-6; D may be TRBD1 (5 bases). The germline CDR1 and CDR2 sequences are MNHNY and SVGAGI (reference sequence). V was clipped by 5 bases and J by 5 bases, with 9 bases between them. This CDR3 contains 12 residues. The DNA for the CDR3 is TGTGCCAGCAGTCTTGCAGGGTATGGCTACACCTTC. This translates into CASSLAGYGYTF.